The 27 T cell receptor beta chains reported below all come from one sample, sequenced in a study of PD-1 blockade in classical Hodgkin lymphoma. Following autologous stem cell transplantation, relapse occurred in every patient, and exposure to brentuximab vedotin varied. Clones were sequenced by immunoSEQ multiplex PCR, and TCRdb holds only the in-frame ones, with some missing. The data hold 95,000 to 100,000 clones, with about 89% observed a single time. Source: peripheral blood mononuclear cells (PBMCs), taken before the second cycle of nivolumab. These receptors all stem from a human donor with classical Hodgkin lymphoma.

This chain links TRBV30 with TRBJ2-5; 10 positions agree with TRBD1. The CDR3 has 12 residues. Germline CDR1 GTSNPN, CDR2 SVGIG (reference sequence). V dropped 5 bases and J dropped 4; count of bases not matched to a gene: 1. The CDR3 nucleotides are TGTGCCTGGGACAGGGGGCGAGAGACCCAGTACTTC. It codes for CAWDRGRETQYF. The full variable domain, rest sourced from reference TRBV30 and TRBJ2-5, is SQTIHQWPATLVQPVGSPLSLECTVEGTSNPNLYWYRQAAGRGLQLLFYSVGIGQISSEVPQNLSASRPQDRQFILSSKKLLLSDSGFYLCAWDRGRETQYFGPGTRLLVL.

This clone was observed once. The genes are TRBV19 and TRBJ2-1, with TRBD1 identical over 8 bases. V lost 1 base, J lost 13 bases, and 6 bases stayed unmatched. This CDR3 has 13 residues. The germline V gene encodes CDR1 LNHDA and CDR2 SQIVND (reference sequence). CDR3 in amino acids: CASSIGGGTGQFF. CDR3 coding DNA: TGTGCCAGTAGTATAGGAGGGGGGACAGGTCAGTTCTTC.

The chain recombines TRBV30 with TRBJ1-1; 8 bases line up with TRBD1. The V and J ends lost 5 bases and 1 base, in that order; junction bases with no gene match: 3. CDR3 size: 13 residues. Per the germline V gene, CDR1 is GTSNPN and CDR2 is SVGIG (reference sequence). The CDR3 DNA is TGTGCCTGGCAAACAGGGGGGAACACTGAAGCTTTCTTT. Protein: CAWQTGGNTEAFF. The variable domain in full, completed from reference TRBV30 and TRBJ1-1, reads SQTIHQWPATLVQPVGSPLSLECTVEGTSNPNLYWYRQAAGRGLQLLFYSVGIGQISSEVPQNLSASRPQDRQFILSSKKLLLSDSGFYLCAWQTGGNTEAFFGQGTRLTVV.

The sample holds one count of this clone. V is TRBV27 and J is TRBJ1-6, with 7 bases identical to TRBD1. Germline CDR1 reads MNHEY; CDR2 reads SMNVEV (reference sequence). The CDR3 is 18 amino acids. Trimming took 5 bases from V and 1 from J; bases not matched to a gene: 11. The CDR3 sequence is CASSTSGQAVSYNSPLHF. The CDR3 DNA sequence: TGTGCCAGCAGTACCTCCGGACAGGCGGTGTCCTATAATTCACCCCTCCACTTT.

This rearrangement joins TRBV18 to TRBJ2-5, with 8 bases matching TRBD2. With 3 bases clipped from V and 3 bases from J, the junction kept 3 bases outside the gene matches. Per germline, CDR1 KGHSH and CDR2 LQKENI. The CDR3 runs to 14 residues. CDR3 protein: CASSPQAGEETQYF. The CDR3 nucleotides are TGTGCCAGCTCACCCCAAGCGGGGGAAGAGACCCAGTACTTC.

CDR3 nucleotide sequence: TGTGCCAGTAGTATTCTTTCGGCAGGCCGGGGGGAGCAGTACTTC. Protein sequence: CASSILSAGRGEQYF. The V and J genes are TRBV19 and TRBJ2-7, with D tentatively TRBD2 (6 bases). V was clipped by 3 bases and J by 7 bases, with 19 bases between them. This CDR3 has 15 residues. Per germline, CDR1 LNHDA and CDR2 SQIVND (reference sequence).

V gene TRBV7-9 combines with J gene TRBJ2-6, with D possibly matching TRBD1 (6 bases). V lost 5 bases, J lost 2 bases, and 10 bases lay in between. Germline V CDR1 and CDR2: SEHNR, FQNEAQ (reference sequence). The CDR3 runs 15 residues. This CDR3 reads CASSPRGPGANVLTF. The CDR3 DNA reads as TGTGCCAGCAGCCCCAGGGGACCTGGGGCCAACGTCCTGACTTTC.

This clone was found once. The genes are TRBV19 and TRBJ2-5, with 12 bases identical to TRBD1. The CDR3 is 15 residues long. V trimming: 5 bases; J trimming: 4 bases; junction bases outside the gene matches: 5. The germline CDR1 and CDR2 sequences are LNHDA and SQIVND (reference sequence). For the CDR3, the DNA is TGTGCCAGTAGTCCCGGGACAGGGGGCCGAGAGACCCAGTACTTC. This translates into CASSPGTGGRETQYF.

The chain joins TRBV10-3 to TRBJ1-5, with D unclear. The CDR3 is 13 amino acids. CDR1 is ENHRY and CDR2 is SYGVKD in the germline V gene. Trimming took 7 bases from V and 6 from J, leaving 13 bases between them. CDR3 residues: CAIMREGGQPQHF. The CDR3 DNA is TGTGCCATCATGCGGGAAGGCGGTCAGCCCCAGCATTTT.

The chain has TRBV7-3 and TRBJ2-1; 11 nucleotides line up with TRBD2. V gave up 3 bases and J gave up 10 bases; unmatched junction bases: 5. Germline CDR1 SGHTA, CDR2 FQGTGA. The CDR3 runs to 14 residues. DNA of the CDR3: TGTGCCAGCAGCTTTAGCGGGGGGGCCTGGGAGCAGTTCTTC. Residues: CASSFSGGAWEQFF. The variable domain in full, with the rest retrieved from reference TRBV7-3 and TRBJ2-1, is GAGVSQTPSNKVTEKGKYVELRCDPISGHTALYWYRQSLGQGPEFLIYFQGTGAADDSGLPNDRFFAVRPEGSVSTLKIQRTERGDSAVYLCASSFSGGAWEQFFGPGTRLTVL.

This chain uses TRBV4-3 with TRBJ2-1, with D tentatively TRBD1 (5 bases). CDR3 length equals 14 residues. Germline V lookup: CDR1 LGHNA, CDR2 YSLEER. V gave up 8 bases and J gave up 7 bases, with 18 bases separating them. Written as DNA, the CDR3 is TGCGCCAGCGTTAGAAGTAGGGGTCAGAATGAGCAGTTCTTC. It translates to CASVRSRGQNEQFF.

The chain is built from TRBV4-3 and TRBJ1-2; D is unresolved. The CDR3 has 18 residues. Trimming shortened V by 0 bases and J by 4 bases, and 21 bases separated the two germline ends. The germline gives CDR1 LGHNA, CDR2 YSLEER. Written as DNA, the CDR3 is TGCGCCAGCAGCCAAGATGCTTCGGCTCAATCGTCCCTCTATGGCTACACCTTC. It is translated as CASSQDASAQSSLYGYTF.

This sequence joins TRBV28 and TRBJ1-1; D gene ambiguous. The CDR3 has 12 residues. Germline V gene data show CDR1 as MDHEN and CDR2 as SYDVKM. Trimming stripped 8 bases from V and 7 bases from J, with 14 bases between. CDR3: CASSWSGDEAFF. DNA for the CDR3: TGTGCCAGCTCGTGGAGCGGGGATGAAGCTTTCTTT.

This chain uses TRBV6-5 with TRBJ2-5; D might be TRBD2 (7 bases). Germline CDR1 MNHEY, CDR2 SVGAGI. The CDR3 consists of 13 residues. The V and J ends lost 8 bases and 5 bases respectively, with 15 bases between them. The CDR3: CASGGAGLETQYF. The CDR3 nucleotides read TGTGCCAGCGGGGGGGCTGGGCTCGAGACCCAGTACTTC.

V usage is TRBV6-5 and J usage is TRBJ2-7; D remains ambiguous. V shed 4 bases and J shed 2 bases, with 3 bases lying between them. The germline gives CDR1 MNHEY, CDR2 SVGAGI. The CDR3 loop spans 11 amino acids. CDR3: CASSSAYEQYF. The CDR3 region has the DNA TGTGCCAGCAGTTCCGCCTACGAGCAGTACTTC.

This chain joins TRBV5-1 and TRBJ2-7; perhaps TRBD2 as D (5 bases). This CDR3 comprises 12 residues. The V and J ends lost 3 bases and 3 bases respectively, with 7 bases between them. The germline CDR1 and CDR2 sequences are SGHRS and YFSETQ. The CDR3 DNA follows: TGCGCCAGCAGCTGGAGCGGCTACGAGCAGTACTTC. Encoded protein: CASSWSGYEQYF.

This rearrangement joins TRBV10-1 to TRBJ1-2; D remains ambiguous. V lost 9 bases, J lost 8 bases, and 4 bases lay in between. CDR1 is WNHNN, CDR2 SYGVQD, per germline (reference sequence). The CDR3 is 8 residues long. As DNA, the CDR3 is TGCGCCAGTGGCGGCTACACCTTC. Its translation: CASGGYTF.

This chain links TRBV7-2 with TRBJ2-7, with D possibly matching TRBD2 (5 bases). Germline assignment: CDR1 SGHTA and CDR2 FQGNSA. The CDR3 has 14 residues. Trimming removed 5 bases at V and 5 bases at J, with 16 bases between. The CDR3 region is CASSPGGRINEQYF. The CDR3 DNA follows: TGTGCCAGCAGCCCAGGAGGACGTATCAACGAGCAGTACTTC. Full variable domain (remainder filled in from reference TRBV7-2 and TRBJ2-7): GAGVSQSPSNKVTEKGKDVELRCDPISGHTALYWYRQSLGQGLEFLIYFQGNSAPDKSGLPSDRFSAERTGGSVSTLTIQRTQQEDSAVYLCASSPGGRINEQYFGPGTRLTVT.

This clone was observed once. V is TRBV5-4 and J is TRBJ1-3; a possible D gene is TRBD1 (5 bases). The CDR3 runs to 17 residues. Germline values: CDR1 SGHNT, CDR2 YYREEE (reference sequence). The V and J ends lost 0 bases and 4 bases respectively, with 17 bases between them. CDR3 in amino acids: CASSLAGAAGSGNTIYF. As DNA, the CDR3 is TGTGCCAGCAGCTTGGCCGGGGCGGCAGGTTCAGGAAACACCATATATTTT.

The CDR3 is CASSGRQYEQYF. CDR3 sequence (DNA): TGTGCCAGCAGCGGAAGACAATACGAGCAGTACTTC. This rearrangement joins TRBV9 to TRBJ2-7; D call uncertain. The CDR3 is 12 amino acids. Germline V lookup: CDR1 SGDLS, CDR2 YYNGEE. Trimming removed 3 bases from V and 4 bases from J, with 8 bases in between.

The V gene is TRBV7-2, the J gene TRBJ1-2; no clear D. The CDR3 runs to 14 residues. V lost 4 bases and J lost 6, with 15 bases in between. Germline CDR1 is SGHTA and CDR2 is FQGNSA. The CDR3 is CASSSYFRRDGYTF. The DNA for the CDR3 is TGTGCCAGCAGCTCCTACTTCCGACGGGATGGCTACACCTTC.

CDR3 loop: CASSLARVGTGELFF. The CDR3 DNA follows: TGTGCCAGCAGTTTGGCCAGGGTCGGAACCGGGGAGCTGTTTTTT. The rearrangement joins TRBV27 to TRBJ2-2; perhaps TRBD1 as D (5 bases). The CDR3 covers 15 residues. Germline V gives CDR1 MNHEY, CDR2 SMNVEV (reference sequence). Deletions cut 3 bases from V and 5 bases from J, with 13 bases between.

The chain combines TRBV6-5 with TRBJ1-5, with D possibly TRBD1 on 5 matching bases. The CDR3 is made up of 14 amino acids. V was clipped by 6 bases and J by 1 base, with 10 bases between them. Germline V lookup: CDR1 MNHEY, CDR2 SVGAGI. The CDR3 nucleotides read TGTGCCAGCAGCCCACGGGGCAGCAATCAGCCCCAGCATTTT. Translation: CASSPRGSNQPQHF.

The chain links TRBV2 to TRBJ2-2, with 10 bases lining up with TRBD2. Germline assignment: CDR1 SNHLY and CDR2 FYNNEI. The CDR3 consists of 12 residues. Trimming took 6 bases from V and 8 from J; bases not matched to a gene: 0. The CDR3 is CASRTSGGELFF. The CDR3 nucleotides read TGTGCCAGCAGGACTAGCGGGGGGGAGCTGTTTTTT.

The chain joins TRBV7-2 to TRBJ1-1; D may be TRBD1 (5 bases). CDR1 and CDR2 (germline): SGHTA, FQGNSA. The CDR3 is 14 residues long. V gave up 0 bases and J gave up 3 bases, with 8 bases separating them. The CDR3 DNA reads TGTGCCAGCAGCTTAGCTGGCAGGGACACTGAAGCTTTCTTT. It is translated as CASSLAGRDTEAFF.

The V and J genes are TRBV5-8 and TRBJ2-7; 13 positions agree with TRBD2. Trimming at V came to 4 bases and at J to 2 bases, leaving 9 bases not matched to a gene. The CDR3 sequence is 17 residues long. Germline CDR1 reads SGHTS; CDR2 reads YDEGEE. CDR3 sequence reads: CASSTHGTSGEPYEQYF. As DNA, the CDR3 is TGTGCCAGCAGCACGCACGGGACTAGCGGGGAACCCTACGAGCAGTACTTC. The variable domain in full, completed from reference TRBV5-8 and TRBJ2-7, reads EAGVTQSPTHLIKTRGQQATLRCSPISGHTSVYWYQQALGLGLQFLLWYDEGEERNRGNFPPRFSGRQFPNYSSELNVNALELEDSALYLCASSTHGTSGEPYEQYFGPGTRLTVT.

This chain links TRBV4-3 with TRBJ1-5; 8 nucleotides align to TRBD1. Per the germline V gene, CDR1 is LGHNA and CDR2 is YSLEER. Unmatched junction bases numbered 0, after V lost 0 bases and J lost 5 bases. This CDR3 has 14 amino acids. The CDR3 loop is CASSQEDRDQPQHF. The CDR3, as DNA: TGCGCCAGCAGCCAAGAGGACAGGGATCAGCCCCAGCATTTT.